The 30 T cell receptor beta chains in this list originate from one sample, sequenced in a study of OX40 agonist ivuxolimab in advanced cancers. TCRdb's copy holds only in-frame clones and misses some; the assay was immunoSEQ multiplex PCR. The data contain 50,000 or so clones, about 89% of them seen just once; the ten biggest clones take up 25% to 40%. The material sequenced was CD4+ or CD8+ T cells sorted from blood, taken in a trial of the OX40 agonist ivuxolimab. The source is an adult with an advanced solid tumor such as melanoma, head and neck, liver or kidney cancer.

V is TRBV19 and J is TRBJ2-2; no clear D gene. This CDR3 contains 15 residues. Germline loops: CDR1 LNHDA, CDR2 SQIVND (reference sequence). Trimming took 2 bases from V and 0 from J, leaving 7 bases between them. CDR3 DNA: TGTGCCAGTAGTATAATGGCATCGAACACCGGGGAGCTGTTTTTT. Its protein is CASSIMASNTGELFF.

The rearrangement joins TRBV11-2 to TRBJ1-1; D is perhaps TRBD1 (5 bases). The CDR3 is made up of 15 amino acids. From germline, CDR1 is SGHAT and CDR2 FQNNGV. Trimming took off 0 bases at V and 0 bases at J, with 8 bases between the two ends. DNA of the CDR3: TGTGCCAGCAGCTTAGATGGGGGTATGAACACTGAAGCTTTCTTT. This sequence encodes CASSLDGGMNTEAFF.

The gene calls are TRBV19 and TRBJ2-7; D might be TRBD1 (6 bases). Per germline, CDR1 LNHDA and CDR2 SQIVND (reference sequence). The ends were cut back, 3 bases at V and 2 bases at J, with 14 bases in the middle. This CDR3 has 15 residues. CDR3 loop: CASSIRDTTTYEQYF. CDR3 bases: TGTGCCAGTAGTATCCGGGACACTACCACCTACGAGCAGTACTTC.

Here the CDR3 DNA reads TGTGCCACCATACAGGGAAACACCATATATTTT. As protein: CATIQGNTIYF. The gene calls are TRBV19 and TRBJ1-3; D is ambiguous. This CDR3 is 11 amino acids long. Per the germline V gene, CDR1 is LNHDA and CDR2 is SQIVND (reference sequence). Trimming took off 10 bases at V and 4 bases at J, with 8 bases between the two ends.

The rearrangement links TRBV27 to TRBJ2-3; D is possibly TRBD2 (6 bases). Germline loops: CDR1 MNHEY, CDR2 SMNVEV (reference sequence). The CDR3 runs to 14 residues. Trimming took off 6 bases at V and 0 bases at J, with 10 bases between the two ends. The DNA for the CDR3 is TGTGCCAGCAGATGGGGGACTAGCACAGATACGCAGTATTTT. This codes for CASRWGTSTDTQYF.

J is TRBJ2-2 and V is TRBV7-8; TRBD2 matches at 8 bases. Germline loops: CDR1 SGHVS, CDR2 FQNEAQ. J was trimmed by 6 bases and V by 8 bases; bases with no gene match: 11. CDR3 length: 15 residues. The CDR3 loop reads CASSLWGGGPGELFF. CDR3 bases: TGTGCCAGCTCCTTATGGGGCGGGGGGCCCGGGGAGCTGTTTTTT.

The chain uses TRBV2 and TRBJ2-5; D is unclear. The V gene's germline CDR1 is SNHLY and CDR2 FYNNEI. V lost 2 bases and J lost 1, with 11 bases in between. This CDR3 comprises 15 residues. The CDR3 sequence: CASSESAATQETQYF. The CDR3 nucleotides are TGTGCCAGCAGTGAATCGGCAGCTACCCAAGAGACCCAGTACTTC.

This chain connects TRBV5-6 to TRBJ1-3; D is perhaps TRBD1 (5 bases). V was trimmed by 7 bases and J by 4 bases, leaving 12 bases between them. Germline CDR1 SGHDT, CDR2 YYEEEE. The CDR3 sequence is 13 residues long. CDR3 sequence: CASHFAGGNTIYF. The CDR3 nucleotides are TGTGCCAGCCACTTCGCAGGGGGAAACACCATATATTTT.

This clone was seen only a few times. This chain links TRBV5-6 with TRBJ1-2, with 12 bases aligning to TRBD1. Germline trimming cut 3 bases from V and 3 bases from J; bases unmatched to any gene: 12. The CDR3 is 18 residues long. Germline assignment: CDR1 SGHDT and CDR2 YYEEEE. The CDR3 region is CASSSTGTGGRGDYGYTF. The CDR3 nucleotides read TGTGCCAGCAGCTCGACCGGGACAGGGGGCCGGGGGGACTATGGCTACACCTTC.

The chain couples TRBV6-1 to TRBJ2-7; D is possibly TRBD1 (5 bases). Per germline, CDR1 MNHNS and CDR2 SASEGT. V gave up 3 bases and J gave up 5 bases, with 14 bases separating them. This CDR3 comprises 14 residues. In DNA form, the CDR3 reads TGTGCCAGCAGTGAGGCAGGGCTAAGGGACGAGCAGTACTTC. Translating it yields CASSEAGLRDEQYF.

CDR3 in DNA: TGCAGCGTTGTAGTGGACGAGCAGTACTTC. Translated: CSVVVDEQYF. The rearrangement links TRBV29-1 to TRBJ2-7; D not certain. CDR1 SQVTM and CDR2 ANQGSEA come from the germline V gene. The V end was cut by 4 bases, the J end by 5 bases, with 6 bases between. This CDR3 is 10 amino acids long.

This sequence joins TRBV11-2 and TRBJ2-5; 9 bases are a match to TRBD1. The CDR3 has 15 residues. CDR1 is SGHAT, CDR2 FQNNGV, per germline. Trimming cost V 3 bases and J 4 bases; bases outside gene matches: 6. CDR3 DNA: TGTGCCAGCAGCTTCCTAGGGGGACAGGGAGAGACCCAGTACTTC. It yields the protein CASSFLGGQGETQYF.

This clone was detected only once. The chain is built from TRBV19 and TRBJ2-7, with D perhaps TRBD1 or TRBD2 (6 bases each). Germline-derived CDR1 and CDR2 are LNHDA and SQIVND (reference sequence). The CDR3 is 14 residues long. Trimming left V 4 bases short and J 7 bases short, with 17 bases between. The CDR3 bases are TGTGCCAGTAGTACGACAGGTCTGCGGGGTGAGCAGTACTTC. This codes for CASSTTGLRGEQYF.

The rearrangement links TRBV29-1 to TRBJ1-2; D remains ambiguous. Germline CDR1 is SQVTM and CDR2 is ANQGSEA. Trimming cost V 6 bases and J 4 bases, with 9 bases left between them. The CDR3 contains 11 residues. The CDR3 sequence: CSVENIYGYTF. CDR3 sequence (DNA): TGCAGCGTCGAAAACATCTATGGCTACACCTTC.

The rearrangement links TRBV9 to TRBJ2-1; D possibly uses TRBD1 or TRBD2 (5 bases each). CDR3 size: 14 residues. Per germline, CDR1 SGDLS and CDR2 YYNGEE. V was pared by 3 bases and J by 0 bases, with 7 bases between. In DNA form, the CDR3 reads TGTGCCAGCAGCGGAGGGACCTCCTACAATGAGCAGTTCTTC. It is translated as CASSGGTSYNEQFF.

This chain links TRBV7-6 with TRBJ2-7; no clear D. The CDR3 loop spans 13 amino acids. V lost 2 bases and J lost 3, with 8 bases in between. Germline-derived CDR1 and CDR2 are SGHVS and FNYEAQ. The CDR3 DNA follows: TGTGCCAGCAGCTTACAGGAAAACTACGAGCAGTACTTC. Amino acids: CASSLQENYEQYF. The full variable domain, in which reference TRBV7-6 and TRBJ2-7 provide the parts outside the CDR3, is GAGVSQSPRYKVTKRGQDVALRCDPISGHVSLYWYRQALGQGPEFLTYFNYEAQQDKSGLPNDRFSAERPEGSISTLTIQRTEQRDSAMYRCASSLQENYEQYFGPGTRLTVT.

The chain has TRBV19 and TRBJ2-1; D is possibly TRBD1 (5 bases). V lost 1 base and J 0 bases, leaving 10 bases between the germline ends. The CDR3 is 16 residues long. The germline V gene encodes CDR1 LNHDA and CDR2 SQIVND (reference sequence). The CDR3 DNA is TGTGCCAGTAGTATAGGGCAGGGAAGCTCCTACAATGAGCAGTTCTTC. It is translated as CASSIGQGSSYNEQFF. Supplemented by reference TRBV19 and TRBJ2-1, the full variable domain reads DGGITQSPKYLFRKEGQNVTLSCEQNLNHDAMYWYRQDPGQGLRLIYYSQIVNDFQKGDIAEGYSVSREKKESFPLTVTSAQKNPTAFYLCASSIGQGSSYNEQFFGPGTRLTVL.

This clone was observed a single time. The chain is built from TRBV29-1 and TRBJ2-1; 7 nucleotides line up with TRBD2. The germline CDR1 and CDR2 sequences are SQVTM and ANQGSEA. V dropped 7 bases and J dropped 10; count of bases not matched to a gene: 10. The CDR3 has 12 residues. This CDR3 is CSAGGLGMEQFF. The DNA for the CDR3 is TGCAGCGCCGGCGGACTAGGGATGGAGCAGTTCTTC.

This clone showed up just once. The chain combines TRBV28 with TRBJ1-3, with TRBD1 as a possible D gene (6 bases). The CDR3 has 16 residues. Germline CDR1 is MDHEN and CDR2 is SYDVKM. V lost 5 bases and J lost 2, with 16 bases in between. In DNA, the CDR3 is TGTGCCAGCAGTCCCCTCGGGGGCGGGGCTGGAAACACCATATATTTT. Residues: CASSPLGGGAGNTIYF. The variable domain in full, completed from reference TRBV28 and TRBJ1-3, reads DVKVTQSSRYLVKRTGEKVFLECVQDMDHENMFWYRQDPGLGLRLIYFSYDVKMKEKGDIPEGYSVSREKKERFSLILESASTNQTSMYLCASSPLGGGAGNTIYFGEGSWLTVV.

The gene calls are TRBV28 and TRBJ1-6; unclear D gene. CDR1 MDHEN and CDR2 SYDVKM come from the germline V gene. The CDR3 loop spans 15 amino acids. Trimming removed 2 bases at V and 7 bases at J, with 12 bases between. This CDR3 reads CASSLETTNNSPLHF. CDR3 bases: TGTGCCAGCAGTTTAGAGACTACAAACAATTCACCCCTCCACTTT.

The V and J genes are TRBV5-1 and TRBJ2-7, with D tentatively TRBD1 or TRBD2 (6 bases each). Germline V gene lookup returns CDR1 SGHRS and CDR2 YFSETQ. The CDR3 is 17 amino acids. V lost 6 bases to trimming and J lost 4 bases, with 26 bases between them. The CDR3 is CASKVTGEQGNLYEQYF. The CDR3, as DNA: TGCGCCAGCAAGGTAACGGGGGAACAGGGTAACCTGTACGAGCAGTACTTC.

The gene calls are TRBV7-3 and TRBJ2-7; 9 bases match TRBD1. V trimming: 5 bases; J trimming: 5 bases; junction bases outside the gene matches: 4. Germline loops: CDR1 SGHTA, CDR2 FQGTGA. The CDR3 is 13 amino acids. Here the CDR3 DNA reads TGTGCCAGCAGCGACGGGACAGGGAACGAGCAGTACTTC. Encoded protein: CASSDGTGNEQYF. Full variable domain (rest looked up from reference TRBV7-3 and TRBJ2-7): GAGVSQTPSNKVTEKGKYVELRCDPISGHTALYWYRQSLGQGPEFLIYFQGTGAADDSGLPNDRFFAVRPEGSVSTLKIQRTERGDSAVYLCASSDGTGNEQYFGPGTRLTVT.

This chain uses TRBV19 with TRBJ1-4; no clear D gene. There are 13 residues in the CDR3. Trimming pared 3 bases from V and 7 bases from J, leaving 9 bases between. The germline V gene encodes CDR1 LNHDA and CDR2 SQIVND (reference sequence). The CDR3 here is CASSMWEGEKLFF. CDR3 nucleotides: TGTGCCAGTAGTATGTGGGAAGGTGAAAAACTGTTTTTT.

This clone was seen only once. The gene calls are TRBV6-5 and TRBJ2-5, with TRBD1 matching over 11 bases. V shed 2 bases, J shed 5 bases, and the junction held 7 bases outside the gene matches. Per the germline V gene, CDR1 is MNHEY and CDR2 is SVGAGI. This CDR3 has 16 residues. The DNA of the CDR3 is TGTGCCAGCAGTTACCCATCCGGGACAGGGGGGGAGACCCAGTACTTC. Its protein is CASSYPSGTGGETQYF.

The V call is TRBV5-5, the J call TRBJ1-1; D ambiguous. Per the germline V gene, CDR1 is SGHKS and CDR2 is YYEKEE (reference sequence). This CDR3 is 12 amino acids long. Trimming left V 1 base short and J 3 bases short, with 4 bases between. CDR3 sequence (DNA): TGTGCCAGCAGCTTGTCATACACTGAAGCTTTCTTT. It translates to CASSLSYTEAFF.

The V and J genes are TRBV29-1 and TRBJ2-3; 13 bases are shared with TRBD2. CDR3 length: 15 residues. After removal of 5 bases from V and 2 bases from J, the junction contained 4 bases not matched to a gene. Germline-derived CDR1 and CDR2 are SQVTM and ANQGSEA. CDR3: CSVPGTSGVTDTQYF. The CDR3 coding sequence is TGCAGCGTTCCCGGGACTAGCGGGGTCACAGATACGCAGTATTTT.

The CDR3: CASSLAGMVYEQYF. CDR3 DNA: TGTGCCAGCAGTTTAGCGGGAATGGTTTACGAGCAGTACTTC. This chain links TRBV28 with TRBJ2-7; tentative D call: TRBD2 (6 bases). This CDR3 comprises 14 residues. CDR1 and CDR2 from the germline V gene are MDHEN and SYDVKM. The V end was cut by 2 bases, the J end by 4 bases, with 12 bases between. Supplemented by reference TRBV28 and TRBJ2-7, the full variable domain reads DVKVTQSSRYLVKRTGEKVFLECVQDMDHENMFWYRQDPGLGLRLIYFSYDVKMKEKGDIPEGYSVSREKKERFSLILESASTNQTSMYLCASSLAGMVYEQYFGPGTRLTVT.

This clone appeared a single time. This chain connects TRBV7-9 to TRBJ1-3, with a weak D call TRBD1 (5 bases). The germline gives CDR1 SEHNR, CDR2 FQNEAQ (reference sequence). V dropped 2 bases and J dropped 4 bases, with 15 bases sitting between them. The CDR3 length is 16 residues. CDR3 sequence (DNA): TGTGCCAGCAGCTTACTAGGAGGGGCGGACGGAAACACCATATATTTT. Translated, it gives CASSLLGGADGNTIYF.

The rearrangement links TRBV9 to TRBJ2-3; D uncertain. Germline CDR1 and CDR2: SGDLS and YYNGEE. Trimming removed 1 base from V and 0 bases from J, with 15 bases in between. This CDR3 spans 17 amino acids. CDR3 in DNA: TGTGCCAGCAGCGTAAATCCCCTGCGGCGTAGCACAGATACGCAGTATTTT. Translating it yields CASSVNPLRRSTDTQYF.

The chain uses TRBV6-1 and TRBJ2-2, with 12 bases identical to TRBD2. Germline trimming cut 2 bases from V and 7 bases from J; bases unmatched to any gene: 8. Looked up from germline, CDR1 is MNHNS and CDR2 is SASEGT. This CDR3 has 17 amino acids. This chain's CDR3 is CASSEWSSGGAGGELFF. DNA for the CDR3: TGTGCCAGCAGTGAATGGTCTAGCGGGGGGGCCGGCGGGGAGCTGTTTTTT.